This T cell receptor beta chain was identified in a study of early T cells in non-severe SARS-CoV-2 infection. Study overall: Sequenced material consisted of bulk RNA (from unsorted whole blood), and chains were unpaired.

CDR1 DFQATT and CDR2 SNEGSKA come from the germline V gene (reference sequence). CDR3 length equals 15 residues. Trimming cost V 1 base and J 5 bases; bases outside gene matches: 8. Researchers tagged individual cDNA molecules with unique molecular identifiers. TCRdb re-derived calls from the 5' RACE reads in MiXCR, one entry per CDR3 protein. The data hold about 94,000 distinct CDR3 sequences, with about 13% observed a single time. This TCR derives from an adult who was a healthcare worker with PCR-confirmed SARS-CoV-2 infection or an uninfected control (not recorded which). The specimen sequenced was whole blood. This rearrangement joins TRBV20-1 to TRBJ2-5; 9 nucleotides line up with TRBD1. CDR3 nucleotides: TGCAGTGCTAGAGGCGACAGGGGGGTATCGGAGACCCAGTACTTC. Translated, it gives CSARGDRGVSETQYF.